This T cell receptor (beta chain) was identified during a study of blood T cell repertoires in COVID-19. Study information: The United States, Italy and Spain supplied acute and convalescent COVID-19 samples.

Assay used: immunoSEQ multiplex PCR; TCRdb lists only in-frame clones, some missing. The sample has some 530,000 clones, around 85% seen once. The CDR3 sequence is 13 residues long. With 4 bases clipped from V and 8 bases from J, the junction kept 3 bases outside the gene matches. Germline lookup yields CDR1 LGHNA and CDR2 YNFKEQ. The source is a woman aged 55-70 years who had recovered from COVID-19. Source material: PBMCs or T cells enriched from blood (not recorded which). V usage is TRBV4-2 and J usage is TRBJ1-4; 8 nucleotides agree with TRBD1. The CDR3 region is CASSPGTGEKLFF. DNA for the CDR3: TGTGCCAGCAGCCCCGGGACAGGAGAAAAACTGTTTTTT.